A single sample is the source of the 27 T cell receptor beta chains below, sequenced in a study of cytomegalovirus exposure and HLA in healthy donors (dated by TCRdb to about 2017). The method was the immunoSEQ multiplex PCR assay. This immuneACCESS table, as held by TCRdb, lists in-frame sequences with V and J called but not all clones. Of the missing ones, under half trace to an unresolved V gene in checked studies; the others have no known cause. In this sample the table shows roughly 230,000 clones, 90% of which occur a single time. Roughly 3% of the sample is held by the ten biggest clonotypes. The sequencing input was PBMCs. These receptors were collected from a woman in her thirties in good health and CMV-seronegative.

The chain is built from TRBV15 and TRBJ2-5; 10 nucleotides align to TRBD2. The CDR3 extends over 15 amino acids. V shed 3 bases and J 4 bases; nucleotides not matched to a gene: 5. Germline values: CDR1 LNHNV, CDR2 YYDKDF (reference sequence). DNA for the CDR3: TGTGCCACCAGCAGGCAGCGGGAGGGTGCAGAGACCCAGTACTTC. Translation gives CATSRQREGAETQYF.

The V gene is TRBV6-5, the J gene TRBJ2-7, with D perhaps matching TRBD1 (6 bases). Germline CDR1 reads MNHEY; CDR2 reads SVGAGI. The CDR3 is 15 amino acids. The germline V and J ends were trimmed by 8 bases and 0 bases, with 17 bases remaining between them. CDR3 loop: CASGVGAGHSYEQYF. The CDR3 DNA is TGTGCCAGCGGGGTGGGGGCAGGGCACTCCTACGAGCAGTACTTC.

This clone came up once. The chain links TRBV7-2 to TRBJ2-7; 7 bases line up with TRBD1. CDR3 size: 16 residues. J lost 0 bases, V lost 2 bases, and 7 bases had no gene match. Germline V CDR1 and CDR2: SGHTA, FQGNSA. The CDR3 loop reads CASSLNSGTASYEQYF. The CDR3 DNA reads as TGTGCCAGCAGCTTAAACTCTGGGACAGCCTCCTACGAGCAGTACTTC.

V and J are TRBV7-3 and TRBJ2-1; D is undetermined. Deletions cut 4 bases from V and 4 bases from J, with 11 bases between. CDR3 length: 14 residues. Germline-derived CDR1 and CDR2 are SGHTA and FQGTGA. In DNA, the CDR3 is TGTGCCAGCAGCTCTAGTGTCGGGTACAATGAGCAGTTCTTC. Translation: CASSSSVGYNEQFF.

The V and J genes are TRBV28 and TRBJ2-7, with D tentatively TRBD2 (6 bases). V was clipped by 4 bases and J by 4 bases, with 14 bases between them. The CDR3 length is 14 residues. Germline CDR1 is MDHEN and CDR2 is SYDVKM. The CDR3: CASSSRLGPYEQYF. Here the CDR3 DNA reads TGTGCCAGCAGTTCCCGACTAGGTCCGTACGAGCAGTACTTC. Together with reference TRBV28 and TRBJ2-7, the CDR3 gives the full variable domain: DVKVTQSSRYLVKRTGEKVFLECVQDMDHENMFWYRQDPGLGLRLIYFSYDVKMKEKGDIPEGYSVSREKKERFSLILESASTNQTSMYLCASSSRLGPYEQYFGPGTRLTVT.

The gene calls are TRBV4-1 and TRBJ1-5; D remains ambiguous. The germline gives CDR1 MGHRA, CDR2 YSYEKL. The CDR3 length is 16 residues. Between the trimmed V and J ends, which lost 0 bases and 6 bases, there was a span of 15 bases. This chain's CDR3 is CASSQETLRASQPQHF. The CDR3 DNA sequence: TGCGCCAGCAGCCAAGAAACCCTGAGGGCGTCTCAGCCCCAGCATTTT.

The rearrangement links TRBV27 to TRBJ2-3; 10 bases match TRBD2. CDR1 MNHEY and CDR2 SMNVEV come from the germline V gene (reference sequence). V was clipped by 5 bases and J by 3 bases; unmatched bases: 5. This CDR3 contains 15 residues. CDR3 nucleotides: TGTGCCAGCAGTCCAATAGCGGGAGGAACAGATACGCAGTATTTT. Residues: CASSPIAGGTDTQYF.

The gene calls are TRBV5-1 and TRBJ2-1; 7 bases line up with TRBD2. Germline CDR1 and CDR2: SGHRS and YFSETQ. J lost 7 bases, V lost 4 bases, and 14 bases had no gene match. The CDR3 is made up of 16 amino acids. Here the CDR3 DNA reads TGCGCCAGCAGCCTCGACGGATGGGGACTACTAAATGAGCAGTTCTTC. It is translated as CASSLDGWGLLNEQFF.

CDR3 in DNA: TGTGCCAGTAGTAAATCGGGAGGTCAGGAAGCTTTCTTT. It encodes CASSKSGGQEAFF. The chain combines TRBV19 with TRBJ1-1, with D unresolved. V was shortened by 4 bases and J by 8 bases, with 14 bases between the two germline ends. CDR3 length equals 13 residues. The germline V gene encodes CDR1 LNHDA and CDR2 SQIVND (reference sequence).

The gene calls are TRBV19 and TRBJ2-7, with TRBD1 matching over 11 bases. The CDR3 length is 16 residues. The V gene end was trimmed by 6 bases and the J gene end by 3 bases; junction bases not matched to a gene: 10. CDR1 LNHDA and CDR2 SQIVND come from the germline V gene (reference sequence). CDR3 loop: CASSETGTGGIYEQYF. The CDR3, as DNA: TGTGCCAGTAGCGAAACCGGGACAGGGGGGATCTACGAGCAGTACTTC.

The V and J genes are TRBV28 and TRBJ2-7; D not certain. CDR3 length: 14 amino acids. Per germline, CDR1 MDHEN and CDR2 SYDVKM. Deletions cut 6 bases from V and 2 bases from J, with 14 bases between. CDR3 DNA sequence: TGTGCCAGCAGGAGAGGCGGAGCTACCTACGAGCAGTACTTC. Amino acid sequence: CASRRGGATYEQYF.

The chain has TRBV6-5 and TRBJ1-1, with a possible D match to TRBD1 (6 bases). The germline V gene encodes CDR1 MNHEY and CDR2 SVGAGI. V lost 0 bases and J lost 2, with 13 bases in between. The CDR3 is made up of 16 amino acids. The CDR3 reads CASSYSAGDFNTEAFF. CDR3 DNA sequence: TGTGCCAGCAGTTACTCGGCAGGGGACTTCAACACTGAAGCTTTCTTT.

With regard to this clone: The identical CDR3 is also encoded by other nucleotide sequences in the sample. The rearrangement uses TRBV9 and TRBJ2-6; D remains ambiguous. Trimming shortened V by 0 bases and J by 1 base, and 5 bases separated the two germline ends. Germline V gives CDR1 SGDLS, CDR2 YYNGEE. The CDR3 spans 15 residues. CDR3: CASSVGGSGANVLTF. CDR3 bases: TGTGCCAGCAGCGTAGGGGGTTCTGGGGCCAACGTCCTGACTTTC.

The chain carries TRBV11-1 and TRBJ2-1; TRBD2 matches at 9 bases. This CDR3 is 16 amino acids long. V trimming: 2 bases; J trimming: 6 bases; junction bases outside the gene matches: 8. Germline V gene sequence: CDR1 SGHAT, CDR2 FQDESV (reference sequence). CDR3 protein: CASSLRGLAPSNEQFF. CDR3 DNA: TGTGCCAGCAGCTTAAGGGGACTAGCCCCCTCCAATGAGCAGTTCTTC.

The V gene is TRBV7-9, the J gene TRBJ2-7; a possible D gene is TRBD2 (6 bases). The V gene's germline CDR1 is SEHNR and CDR2 FQNEAQ (reference sequence). The CDR3 runs to 14 residues. Trimming shortened V by 5 bases and J by 2 bases, and 13 bases separated the two germline ends. The CDR3 loop reads CASSTSGSTYEQYF. CDR3 sequence (DNA): TGTGCCAGCAGCACGAGCGGGTCCACCTACGAGCAGTACTTC.

The rearrangement uses TRBV9 and TRBJ2-3; tentative D call: TRBD1 (5 bases). Trimming shortened V by 4 bases and J by 6 bases, and 12 bases separated the two germline ends. This CDR3 has 13 amino acids. The germline gives CDR1 SGDLS, CDR2 YYNGEE. CDR3 loop: CASSLRVSDTQYF. The DNA of the CDR3 is TGTGCCAGCAGCCTCAGGGTTTCGGATACGCAGTATTTT.

This chain uses TRBV6-4 with TRBJ2-7, with unresolved D. The CDR3 runs 13 residues. CDR1 MRHNA and CDR2 SNTAGT come from the germline V gene. Trimming shortened V by 3 bases and J by 1 base, and 7 bases separated the two germline ends. CDR3 in amino acids: CASSELPSYEQYF. CDR3 DNA sequence: TGTGCCAGCAGTGAATTACCGTCCTACGAGCAGTACTTC.

The J gene is TRBJ1-1, the V gene TRBV5-6; TRBD1 agrees at 7 bases. Trimming took 2 bases from V and 6 from J; bases not matched to a gene: 4. CDR1 is SGHDT, CDR2 YYEEEE, per germline. The CDR3 is 13 amino acids. The CDR3 DNA reads TGTGCCAGCAGCTTAGGACAGGCCCCTGAAGCTTTCTTT. It specifies CASSLGQAPEAFF.

Note on this clone: One end of the junction does not line up with germline, which may come from a read error. The chain couples TRBV5-1 to TRBJ2-7; no firm D call. The CDR3 sequence is 15 residues long. Germline V CDR1 and CDR2: SGHRS, YFSETQ. The CDR3 nucleotides are TGCGCCAGCAGCTTGGCACCGGCGGACCCGCTACGTCCAGTCTTC. Its protein is CASSLAPADPLRPVF.

The V and J genes are TRBV9 and TRBJ2-7; 9 bases agree with TRBD1. CDR1 is SGDLS, CDR2 YYNGEE, per germline. After removal of 4 bases from V and 3 bases from J, the junction contained 5 bases not matched to a gene. The CDR3 has 14 amino acids. The CDR3 here is CASSTGTGLYEQYF. DNA of the CDR3: TGTGCCAGCAGCACCGGGACAGGGCTCTACGAGCAGTACTTC.

V is TRBV7-2 and J is TRBJ2-7; tentative D call: TRBD2 (7 bases). This CDR3 contains 15 residues. CDR1 is SGHTA, CDR2 FQGNSA, per germline. Trimming pared 0 bases from V and 2 bases from J, leaving 11 bases between. CDR3 amino acids: CASSLARGLTYEQYF. The CDR3 nucleotides read TGTGCCAGCAGCTTAGCGCGGGGGCTGACCTACGAGCAGTACTTC.

The J gene is TRBJ2-2, the V gene TRBV4-3, with 8 positions matching TRBD2. J was trimmed by 1 base and V by 0 bases; bases with no gene match: 4. Per the germline V gene, CDR1 is LGHNA and CDR2 is YSLEER. This CDR3 is 17 amino acids long. The DNA of the CDR3 is TGCGCCAGCAGCCAAGATCGTGCGGGAGGGAACACCGGGGAGCTGTTTTTT. Its protein is CASSQDRAGGNTGELFF.

This clone was found a few times. This chain uses TRBV18 with TRBJ2-7; perhaps TRBD1 as D (5 bases). The CDR3 loop spans 12 amino acids. Looked up from germline, CDR1 is KGHSH and CDR2 is LQKENI. V was shortened by 3 bases and J by 5 bases, with 8 bases between the two germline ends. The DNA for the CDR3 is TGTGCCAGCTCACCTGGACACGACGAGCAGTACTTC. Protein sequence: CASSPGHDEQYF.

The chain has TRBV28 and TRBJ2-7, with a tentative D call TRBD1 (6 bases). The V gene's germline CDR1 is MDHEN and CDR2 SYDVKM. The ends were cut back, 6 bases at V and 3 bases at J, with 24 bases in the middle. CDR3 length: 17 amino acids. The chain's CDR3 is CASSGPDPRGGFYEQYF. For the CDR3, the DNA is TGTGCCAGCAGCGGGCCGGACCCCAGGGGTGGTTTCTACGAGCAGTACTTC.

The chain combines TRBV27 with TRBJ2-4; a possible D gene is TRBD2 (6 bases). Germline V gene sequence: CDR1 MNHEY, CDR2 SMNVEV (reference sequence). The V end lost 4 bases, the J end lost 6 bases, and 22 bases lay between the germline ends. This CDR3 contains 17 residues. This chain's CDR3 is CASSYRFGGGARNIQYF. The CDR3 nucleotides read TGTGCCAGCAGTTATCGCTTCGGGGGTGGCGCGAGAAACATTCAGTACTTC.

V gene TRBV7-7 combines with J gene TRBJ2-2, with 9 bases fitting TRBD1. The V segment lost 6 bases and the J segment 7 bases; nucleotides outside the gene matches: 15. This CDR3 has 17 residues. Germline CDR1 is SSHAT and CDR2 is FNYEAQ (reference sequence). Written as DNA, the CDR3 is TGTGCCAGCAGTCCCCCCGGAAGGACAGGGGCGGACGGGGAGCTGTTTTTT. It translates to CASSPPGRTGADGELFF.

The J gene is TRBJ2-5, the V gene TRBV13; 15 bases fit TRBD2. The CDR3 totals 16 residues. Losses at the gene ends were 4 bases for V and 4 bases for J; bases not matched to a gene: 4. The V gene's germline CDR1 is PRHDT and CDR2 FYEKMQ (reference sequence). The CDR3 spells CASSSGTSGRSETQYF. The CDR3 DNA is TGTGCCAGCAGCTCCGGGACTAGCGGGAGGTCAGAGACCCAGTACTTC.